This T cell receptor (beta chain) derives from a study of shared clonotypes between healthy human individuals. Study findings and constraints: Enrolling few donors narrowed the genetic and exposure-history diversity that was represented. It was expected that sequencing depth would affect clonotype sharing among donors.

The protocol was immunoSEQ multiplex PCR, while the TCRdb copy is restricted to in-frame clones and leaves out a portion. This sample carries over a million clones, roughly 74% of them seen once, and the ten largest clones take 0.5% to 0.65%. The V end was cut by 0 bases, the J end by 0 bases, with 4 bases between. Per germline, CDR1 SGDLS and CDR2 YYNGEE. This CDR3 is built from 13 residues. Turning to this clone: Antigen: not known.

V usage is TRBV9 and J usage is TRBJ2-7; D ambiguous. The sequenced material came from memory CD4+ T cells from PBMCs. Subset defined: CD45RA-negative fraction. The source of this sequence is a man aged 18 to 30 in good health. Some clones in this sample may be carry-over from other donors' samples. The CDR3 nucleotides are TGTGCCAGCAGCGTAGCTAGCTCCTACGAGCAGTACTTC. It yields the protein CASSVASSYEQYF.